This entry features one TCR beta chain sequence. Its antigen is undetermined. This table comes from immunoSEQ multiplex PCR, and its TCRdb copy is limited to in-frame clones, with some not included. The top ten clones hold around 0.13% of a sample with around 2.3 million clones, almost 96% of them seen once. These data are taken from a study of shared clonotypes between healthy human individuals. Study results and caveats: What naive subsets generally showed was a larger estimated richness than memory subsets showed.

The sequence was obtained from a man between 18 and 29 years old in good health. Sequencing used naive CD4+ T cells sorted from blood. Subset indicated: CD45RA+ positively selected.

The DNA for the CDR3 is TGTGCCAGCTCACAACTTTCGGGAACGCTAGCCAAAAACATTCAGTACTTC. It encodes CASSQLSGTLAKNIQYF. The V call is TRBV18, the J call TRBJ2-4; the D gene is possibly TRBD2 (5 bases). The V and J ends lost 4 bases and 0 bases respectively, with 16 bases between them. Germline CDR1 KGHSH, CDR2 LQKENI. The length of the CDR3 is 17 residues.